The clone carrying this T cell receptor (beta chain) was recorded a few times. Its antigen is currently unknown. Germline CDR1 is ENHRY and CDR2 is SYGVKD. The CDR3 loop spans 14 amino acids. Between the trimmed V and J ends, which lost 0 bases and 10 bases, there was a span of 12 bases. The authors reverse transcribed all of the isolated RNA, so sequencing captured expressed TCRB transcripts. Repertoires were generated with immunoSEQ multiplex PCR, while TCRdb's copy carries only in-frame clones and drops some. Among around 240,000 clones listed, over 9.5% were seen once. These data belong to a study of beta chain features in type 1 diabetes. Study-level points and caveats: Over-representation of high TCR-expressing cells was a possible consequence of cDNA sequencing. Naive, central memory and Treg TCRB repertoires seemed to resemble each other more closely in patients than they did in healthy donors. In every one of the four CD4+ subsets, TCRB CDR3s were moderately but significantly shorter in Type 1 diabetes patients.

Sequencing input: naive CD4+ T cells from blood. This chain uses TRBV10-3 with TRBJ1-4; possible D gene TRBD1, 6 bases. The TCR originated in a woman between 18 and 30 years old in good health. The CDR3 DNA reads as TGTGCCATCAGTGAGTCACAAGGGGGTGGAAAACTGTTTTTT. This codes for CAISESQGGGKLFF.